The entry that follows covers one TCR beta chain sequence. This specimen belongs to a study of blood T cell repertoires in COVID-19. Overall study: Samples came from the United States, Italy and Spain, spanning acute and convalescent COVID-19. PBMCs, B-cell-depleted T cells, or T cells provided the cDNA or gDNA that made up the material.

The CDR3 sequence is 15 residues long. From germline, CDR1 is LGHDT and CDR2 YNNKEL (reference sequence). With 6 bases clipped from V and 7 bases from J, the junction kept 8 bases outside the gene matches. How the authors handled the data: Reference gene primer amplification gave nucleated cell count estimates. TCRdb's table, derived via immunoSEQ multiplex PCR, lists solely in-frame clones and lacks some. Clone size and the V and J calls come from that table; the DNA yielded D and trimming. Here the sample spans about 210,000 clones, 80% to 90% being singletons. Material for sequencing was peripheral blood. The chain couples TRBV3-1 (or the pseudogene TRBV3-2) to TRBJ1-6, with 8 bases aligning to TRBD1. This sequence was found in a woman in her forties or fifties with acute or convalescent COVID-19. The chain's CDR3 is CASRPSDRVNSPLHF. CDR3 sequence (DNA): TGTGCCAGCAGACCCTCGGACAGGGTAAATTCACCCCTCCACTTT.